One and the same sample provided the 10 T cell receptor beta chains below, sequenced in a study of blood T cell repertoires in COVID-19. Sequenced by immunoSEQ multiplex PCR; TCRdb stores in-frame clones only, minus some. This sample has some 200,000 clones, with roughly four fifths found just once. Specimen: PBMCs or T cells enriched from blood (not recorded which). Receptors originate from a woman between 50 and 59 years old who had been exposed to COVID-19.

The chain uses TRBV25-1 and TRBJ2-7; D not certain. CDR3 size: 14 residues. V was trimmed by 0 bases and J by 4 bases, leaving 10 bases between them. Germline CDR1 reads MGHDK; CDR2 reads SYGVNS. The DNA for the CDR3 is TGTGCCAGCAGTGAATACCCCCTTTTATACGAGCAGTACTTC. Translating it yields CASSEYPLLYEQYF.

This clone has more than one count but fewer than ten. This chain connects TRBV5-4 to TRBJ1-6; TRBD1 is a possible D gene (5 bases). This CDR3 is built from 15 residues. From germline, CDR1 is SGHNT and CDR2 YYREEE (reference sequence). V was cut by 5 bases and J by 5 bases, with 14 bases left in between. The DNA for the CDR3 is TGTGCCAGCAGTCGCGACAGTTCTAATAATTCACCCCTCCACTTT. Its protein is CASSRDSSNNSPLHF.

The chain recombines TRBV11-2 with TRBJ2-7, with 7 bases matching TRBD2. V shed 6 bases, J shed 4 bases, and the junction held 6 bases outside the gene matches. The CDR3 is made up of 13 amino acids. The germline V gene has CDR1 SGHAT and CDR2 FQNNGV. The CDR3 sequence is CASRFGGDYEQYF. Here the CDR3 DNA reads TGTGCCAGCAGGTTTGGGGGGGATTACGAGCAGTACTTC.

The chain uses TRBV6-2 or TRBV6-3 and TRBJ1-1; the match to TRBD1 covers 10 bases. With 5 bases clipped from V and 5 bases from J, the junction kept 11 bases outside the gene matches. The CDR3 covers 16 residues. Germline V gene lookup returns CDR1 MNHEY and CDR2 SVGEGT. The CDR3 reads CASSPFGTGVNTEAFF. The CDR3 DNA reads as TGTGCCAGCAGTCCCTTCGGGACAGGGGTAAATACTGAAGCTTTCTTT.

The rearrangement uses TRBV7-8 and TRBJ1-1; D may be TRBD1 (5 bases). V lost 2 bases and J lost 3, with 13 bases in between. Per the germline V gene, CDR1 is SGHVS and CDR2 is FQNEAQ. This CDR3 has 15 residues. The CDR3 sequence: CASSLRVEGYTEAFF. CDR3 bases: TGTGCCAGCAGCTTAAGGGTGGAGGGGTACACTGAAGCTTTCTTT.

This sequence joins TRBV30 and TRBJ1-5; D is perhaps TRBD1 (6 bases). V lost 2 bases, J lost 4 bases, and 9 bases lay in between. Germline lookup yields CDR1 GTSNPN and CDR2 SVGIG (reference sequence). The length of the CDR3 is 13 residues. This CDR3 is CAWSHRENQPQHF. The CDR3 coding sequence is TGTGCCTGGAGTCACAGGGAAAATCAGCCCCAGCATTTT. The full variable domain, completed using reference TRBV30 and TRBJ1-5, is SQTIHQWPATLVQPVGSPLSLECTVEGTSNPNLYWYRQAAGRGLQLLFYSVGIGQISSEVPQNLSASRPQDRQFILSSKKLLLSDSGFYLCAWSHRENQPQHFGDGTRLSIL.

The chain links TRBV19 to TRBJ1-4; D unresolved. Germline values: CDR1 LNHDA, CDR2 SQIVND (reference sequence). CDR3 length equals 15 residues. Trimming took off 4 bases at V and 5 bases at J, with 14 bases between the two ends. The CDR3 sequence is CASSTSQRLNEKLFF. CDR3 coding DNA: TGTGCCAGTAGTACCTCACAGAGATTAAATGAAAAACTGTTTTTT.

The chain has TRBV7-2 and TRBJ2-4; TRBD2 might be the D (5 bases). Germline CDR1 SGHTA, CDR2 FQGNSA. V was cut by 0 bases and J by 1 base, with 19 bases left in between. This CDR3 is 19 amino acids long. In DNA, the CDR3 is TGTGCCAGCAGCTTAGCAGTTGTGGAGGTGGGCCGGGCCAAAAACATTCAGTACTTC. Protein product: CASSLAVVEVGRAKNIQYF.

The V and J genes are TRBV9 and TRBJ2-7, with no clear D. V lost 2 bases, J lost 5 bases, and 11 bases lay in between. Per the germline V gene, CDR1 is SGDLS and CDR2 is YYNGEE. CDR3 length: 13 residues. For the CDR3, the DNA is TGTGCCAGCAGCGTCTCCACTTCCCACGAGCAGTACTTC. Translating gives CASSVSTSHEQYF.

This sequence joins TRBV5-1 and TRBJ1-2, with 7 bases fitting TRBD1. CDR1 SGHRS and CDR2 YFSETQ come from the germline V gene. The CDR3 is 15 residues long. Unmatched junction bases numbered 8, after V lost 6 bases and J lost 0 bases. Here the CDR3 DNA reads TGCGCCAGCACCTCTGGGACAGACCCTAACTATGGCTACACCTTC. This sequence encodes CASTSGTDPNYGYTF.